The source of this T cell receptor (beta chain) is a study of regulatory T cells in long-lasting Graves disease. The TCR beta library used iRepertoire HTBI primers with Arm-PCR amplification of CDR3. MiXCR, applied by TCRdb to the multiplex PCR reads, yields one record per CDR3 protein. Of roughly 560,000 distinct CDR3 sequences in the sample, about 16% were seen once. Time point reported: newly diagnosed GD, antithyroid drugs for less than 3 months. RNA from PBMCs was the source of the TCR library. The patients included were those that came from an endocrinology department in Xi'an, China. The ends were cut back, 1 base at V and 0 bases at J, with 12 bases in the middle. The CDR3 loop spans 16 amino acids. The V gene's germline CDR1 is SGHAT and CDR2 FQNNGV. Ten or more counts support this clonotype. The sample was also linked to a second study, of T cells in Graves' hyperthyroidism and ophthalmopathy. That paper notes: Stable disease denoted Graves' hyperthyroidism without ophthalmopathy progression within 18 months. The primer set for the first-round RT-PCR of the TCR CDR3 was HTBI.

This receptor was taken from a woman aged 35-65 years with Graves disease. This sequence joins TRBV11-2 and TRBJ2-5; maybe TRBD2 (5 bases). This sample comprised peripheral blood mononuclear cells (PBMCs), obtained at new diagnosis, from a patient treated with antithyroid drugs. CDR3 in amino acids: CASSLGGRLYQETQYF. The CDR3 region has the DNA TGTGCCAGCAGCTTAGGAGGGCGACTGTACCAAGAGACCCAGTACTTC. The entire variable domain, with the rest obtained from reference TRBV11-2 and TRBJ2-5, is as follows: EAGVAQSPRYKIIEKRQSVAFWCNPISGHATLYWYQQILGQGPKLLIQFQNNGVVDDSQLPKDRFSAERLKGVDSTLKIQPAKLEDSAVYLCASSLGGRLYQETQYFGPGTRLLVL.